Detailed here is one TCR beta chain. This entry is derived from a study of blood T cell repertoires in COVID-19. Study-wide context: Some COVID-19 samples were acute and others convalescent; all came from the United States, Italy and Spain.

How the authors handled the data: Amplification of reference gene primers provided the estimated nucleated cell counts. Profiled with immunoSEQ multiplex PCR; TCRdb holds only in-frame clones, not every one. D and trimming were read from the DNA, whereas the V and J calls and clone size are those reported in that table. There are approximately 70,000 clones in the sample; approximately 88% occur only once, and more than 2% lies in the top ten. Germline-derived CDR1 and CDR2 are SGHRS and YFSETQ. The ends lost 2 bases at V and 4 bases at J; junction bases unmatched: 8. There are 15 residues in the CDR3.

Material for sequencing was peripheral blood. The chain couples TRBV5-1 to TRBJ1-2; 7 bases are a match to TRBD1. This receptor was taken from a man at least 80 years old with active or convalescent COVID-19. The CDR3 nucleotides are TGCGCCAGCAGCTTAGACAGGGTCTCTGGCTATGGCTACACCTTC. This sequence encodes CASSLDRVSGYGYTF.